The 27 T cell receptor beta chains given below trace back to one sample, sequenced in a study of blood T cell repertoires in COVID-19. Only in-frame clones appear in the TCRdb table, and some are missing; sequencing was by immunoSEQ multiplex PCR. Among roughly 300,000 clones listed, 86% were seen once. The sequenced sample consisted of peripheral blood. Source of these receptors: a woman aged 50 to 65 with acute or convalescent COVID-19.

The chain links TRBV18 to TRBJ1-5; D not resolved. V was pared by 1 base and J by 4 bases, with 23 bases between. This CDR3 has 19 amino acids. CDR1 is KGHSH, CDR2 LQKENI, per germline. The CDR3, as DNA: TGTGCCAGCTCACCACAGGGTCTATCTGGAGCGGGGAGGAATCAGCCCCAGCATTTT. It translates to CASSPQGLSGAGRNQPQHF.

The chain joins TRBV28 to TRBJ1-1; no clear D gene. Trimming stripped 2 bases from V and 1 base from J, with 8 bases between. This CDR3 region has 14 residues. Germline loops: CDR1 MDHEN, CDR2 SYDVKM. CDR3 nucleotide sequence: TGTGCCAGCAGTTTAGGGAGGGCGAACACTGAAGCTTTCTTT. It codes for CASSLGRANTEAFF.

The gene calls are TRBV6-5 and TRBJ2-1; perhaps TRBD1 as D (5 bases). The V gene lost 2 bases and the J gene lost 8 bases, with 13 bases spanning the gap. This CDR3 comprises 14 residues. Germline V gene sequence: CDR1 MNHEY, CDR2 SVGAGI. CDR3 sequence: CASSYPREGHEQFF. In DNA form, the CDR3 reads TGTGCCAGCAGTTACCCCAGGGAAGGCCATGAGCAGTTCTTC.

The chain joins TRBV10-1 to TRBJ1-5; D remains ambiguous. The CDR3 has 15 residues. Deletions cut 3 bases from V and 2 bases from J, with 11 bases between. Germline CDR1 and CDR2: WNHNN and SYGVQD (reference sequence). The CDR3 sequence is CASSDNRRGNQPQHF. In nucleotides, the CDR3 is TGCGCCAGCAGTGATAACCGGCGGGGCAATCAGCCCCAGCATTTT.

The chain recombines TRBV5-1 with TRBJ2-6; 7 bases fit TRBD2. The V and J ends lost 0 bases and 2 bases, in that order; junction bases with no gene match: 2. The length of the CDR3 is 16 residues. The germline V gene has CDR1 SGHRS and CDR2 YFSETQ. CDR3 region: CASSLVAGAGANVLTF. The CDR3 DNA is TGCGCCAGCAGCTTGGTGGCGGGGGCTGGGGCCAACGTCCTGACTTTC.

The V and J genes are TRBV9 and TRBJ2-3; D ambiguous. CDR3 size: 12 residues. CDR1 is SGDLS, CDR2 YYNGEE, per germline. The germline V and J ends were trimmed by 4 bases and 5 bases, with 8 bases remaining between them. The CDR3 is CASSPRLDTQYF. CDR3 sequence (DNA): TGTGCCAGCAGCCCCAGATTAGATACGCAGTATTTT.

The rearrangement links TRBV3-1 (or the pseudogene TRBV3-2) to TRBJ2-7; TRBD2 agrees at 8 bases. The length of the CDR3 is 16 residues. The V gene's germline CDR1 is LGHDT and CDR2 YNNKEL (reference sequence). V gave up 2 bases and J gave up 2 bases; unmatched junction bases: 8. CDR3 residues: CASSQSVAGGAYEQYF. CDR3 nucleotide sequence: TGTGCCAGCAGCCAATCCGTTGCGGGAGGAGCCTACGAGCAGTACTTC.

The CDR3 loop reads CASSLWTGFAEQFF. CDR3 coding DNA: TGTGCCAGCAGCTTATGGACAGGGTTTGCTGAGCAGTTCTTC. The chain combines TRBV7-2 with TRBJ2-1; 8 positions agree with TRBD1. The CDR3 contains 14 residues. The germline V gene has CDR1 SGHTA and CDR2 FQGNSA. Unmatched junction bases numbered 6, after V lost 2 bases and J lost 9 bases.

This sequence joins TRBV28 and TRBJ2-7; tentative D call: TRBD2 (5 bases). The V end was cut by 6 bases, the J end by 2 bases, with 14 bases between. This CDR3 contains 14 residues. Per germline, CDR1 MDHEN and CDR2 SYDVKM. CDR3 region: CASSLLSGTYEQYF. CDR3 coding DNA: TGTGCCAGCAGCCTTCTATCGGGAACCTACGAGCAGTACTTC.

This clone was seen a single time. The chain recombines TRBV7-8 with TRBJ1-1, with no clear D. The CDR3 consists of 12 residues. Germline V gene lookup returns CDR1 SGHVS and CDR2 FQNEAQ. The ends were cut back, 6 bases at V and 4 bases at J, with 9 bases in the middle. CDR3 nucleotides: TGTGCCAGCAGTCGATACACCACTGAAGCTTTCTTT. Translation: CASSRYTTEAFF.

The chain has TRBV6-2 or TRBV6-3 and TRBJ1-4, with 10 bases fitting TRBD1. The CDR3 totals 14 residues. J gave up 8 bases and V 5 bases, and 5 bases lay outside the gene matches. Germline V gene sequence: CDR1 MNHEY, CDR2 SVGEGT. CDR3 sequence reads: CASSRQGAIEKLFF. The CDR3 nucleotides are TGTGCCAGCAGTCGACAGGGGGCCATCGAAAAACTGTTTTTT.

The genes are TRBV19 and TRBJ2-7, with 7 bases that match TRBD2. The length of the CDR3 is 16 residues. The V gene end was trimmed by 4 bases and the J gene end by 1 base; junction bases not matched to a gene: 10. In germline, CDR1 is LNHDA, CDR2 SQIVND (reference sequence). This chain's CDR3 is CASSRAGTGGSYEQYF. DNA of the CDR3: TGTGCCAGTAGTAGAGCCGGGACGGGGGGTTCCTACGAGCAGTACTTC.

The chain employs TRBV7-3 and TRBJ1-2; TRBD1 matches at 7 bases. The V gene end was trimmed by 5 bases and the J gene end by 3 bases; junction bases not matched to a gene: 9. The CDR3 runs 15 residues. Looked up from germline, CDR1 is SGHTA and CDR2 is FQGTGA. The CDR3 region is CASSPGGTTDYGYTF. The CDR3, as DNA: TGTGCCAGCAGCCCAGGGGGGACGACAGACTATGGCTACACCTTC.

The rearrangement links TRBV14 to TRBJ2-7; D uncertain. The V end was cut by 5 bases, the J end by 3 bases, with 5 bases between. In germline, CDR1 is SGHDN, CDR2 FVKESK. The CDR3 runs 11 residues. CDR3 bases: TGTGCCAGCAGCGTCAACTACGAGCAGTACTTC. The encoded protein is CASSVNYEQYF.

V is TRBV15 and J is TRBJ2-7; D perhaps matches TRBD2 (5 bases). This CDR3 contains 14 residues. From germline, CDR1 is LNHNV and CDR2 YYDKDF (reference sequence). V gave up 3 bases and J gave up 2 bases, with 11 bases separating them. The CDR3, as DNA: TGTGCCACCAGCAGTTCGAGCGGACCCTACGAGCAGTACTTC. Amino acid sequence: CATSSSSGPYEQYF.

This sequence joins TRBV29-1 and TRBJ2-2; D might be TRBD1 (5 bases). Germline V lookup: CDR1 SQVTM, CDR2 ANQGSEA. The length of the CDR3 is 14 residues. Trimming left V 2 bases short and J 4 bases short, with 11 bases between. The CDR3 reads CSVELARATGELFF. Here the CDR3 DNA reads TGCAGCGTTGAATTAGCCAGGGCCACCGGGGAGCTGTTTTTT.

The sample holds a few counts of this clone. The chain carries TRBV28 and TRBJ2-3; 9 nucleotides agree with TRBD2. There are 18 residues in the CDR3. In germline, CDR1 is MDHEN, CDR2 SYDVKM. V was clipped by 7 bases and J by 3 bases; unmatched bases: 17. The CDR3 sequence: CASTPGGGLAGMTDTQYF. The CDR3 nucleotides are TGTGCCAGCACCCCGGGGGGGGGTCTAGCGGGAATGACAGATACGCAGTATTTT.

CDR3 protein: CASSQPDRVNVLTF. CDR3 DNA sequence: TGCGCCAGCAGCCAACCTGACAGGGTGAACGTCCTGACTTTC. This chain joins TRBV4-1 and TRBJ2-6, with TRBD1 identical over 7 bases. J lost 10 bases, V lost 2 bases, and 5 bases had no gene match. The CDR3 sequence is 14 residues long. CDR1 is MGHRA, CDR2 YSYEKL, per germline.

This chain uses TRBV19 with TRBJ1-1; TRBD1 might be the D (5 bases). CDR1 is LNHDA and CDR2 is SQIVND in the germline V gene (reference sequence). This CDR3 is 16 amino acids long. With 3 bases removed from V and 0 bases from J, the gap between germline ends came to 14 bases. CDR3 residues: CASSMVQGTVNTEAFF. In DNA, the CDR3 is TGTGCCAGTAGTATGGTGCAGGGTACAGTGAACACTGAAGCTTTCTTT. Full variable domain (rest looked up from reference TRBV19 and TRBJ1-1): DGGITQSPKYLFRKEGQNVTLSCEQNLNHDAMYWYRQDPGQGLRLIYYSQIVNDFQKGDIAEGYSVSREKKESFPLTVTSAQKNPTAFYLCASSMVQGTVNTEAFFGQGTRLTVV.

The J gene is TRBJ2-3, the V gene TRBV7-3; D possibly corresponds to TRBD1 (5 bases). CDR1 is SGHTA and CDR2 is FQGTGA in the germline V gene. The CDR3 length is 18 residues. Trimming removed 2 bases from V and 2 bases from J, with 20 bases in between. CDR3 residues: CASSLWGGANPLTDTQYF. The CDR3 DNA follows: TGTGCCAGCAGCTTATGGGGTGGGGCCAATCCTCTCACAGATACGCAGTATTTT.

The rearrangement joins TRBV20-1 to TRBJ1-5; 7 positions agree with TRBD1. The CDR3 loop spans 13 amino acids. Germline V gene data show CDR1 as DFQATT and CDR2 as SNEGSKA (reference sequence). With 3 bases clipped from V and 6 bases from J, the junction kept 5 bases outside the gene matches. The CDR3 nucleotides are TGCAGTGCTAGTAGACAGGGACCTCAGCCCCAGCATTTT. Translation: CSASRQGPQPQHF.

The chain links TRBV19 to TRBJ2-1; TRBD2 is a possible D gene (5 bases). Germline CDR1 and CDR2: LNHDA and SQIVND (reference sequence). CDR3 length equals 16 residues. The V end was cut by 5 bases, the J end by 1 base, with 15 bases between. The CDR3: CASSALLPGSYNEQFF. The DNA of the CDR3 is TGTGCCAGTAGTGCCCTACTACCGGGGTCCTACAATGAGCAGTTCTTC.

In this sample, this clone turned up once. The chain uses TRBV11-2 and TRBJ2-2, with TRBD2 matching 7 bases. Germline V gives CDR1 SGHAT, CDR2 FQNNGV. The CDR3 runs 19 residues. Losses at the gene ends were 1 base for V and 1 base for J; bases not matched to a gene: 12. This CDR3 reads CASSLGHMTERENTGELFF. The CDR3 DNA sequence: TGTGCCAGCAGCTTAGGGCACATGACTGAGCGGGAGAACACCGGGGAGCTGTTTTTT.

This clone was recorded a few times. The chain is built from TRBV11-1 and TRBJ1-2; 8 bases match TRBD1. Trimming at V came to 5 bases and at J to 0 bases, leaving 5 bases not matched to a gene. Per the germline V gene, CDR1 is SGHAT and CDR2 is FQDESV (reference sequence). The length of the CDR3 is 15 residues. CDR3 nucleotide sequence: TGTGCCAGCAGCACGACAGGGGACTCTAACTATGGCTACACCTTC. It translates to CASSTTGDSNYGYTF. The variable domain in full, with the rest retrieved from reference TRBV11-1 and TRBJ1-2, is EAEVAQSPRYKITEKSQAVAFWCDPISGHATLYWYRQILGQGPELLVQFQDESVVDDSQLPKDRFSAERLKGVDSTLKIQPAELGDSAMYLCASSTTGDSNYGYTFGSGTRLTVV.

This clone showed up just once. The chain employs TRBV6-4 and TRBJ1-5; 8 bases line up with TRBD1. The CDR3 covers 18 residues. Germline values: CDR1 MRHNA, CDR2 SNTAGT. Unmatched junction bases numbered 13, after V lost 2 bases and J lost 4 bases. The CDR3 loop is CASSDTRGRDRINQPQHF. The CDR3 region has the DNA TGTGCCAGCAGTGACACTCGCGGAAGGGACAGGATAAATCAGCCCCAGCATTTT.

The CDR3 spells CASSAYSGGDYGYTF. The DNA for the CDR3 is TGTGCCAGCAGTGCATACAGCGGGGGGGACTATGGCTACACCTTC. The chain combines TRBV6-6 with TRBJ1-2; D possibly corresponds to TRBD1 (5 bases). CDR3 length equals 15 residues. Germline CDR1 and CDR2: MNHNY and SVGAGI (reference sequence). Trimming removed 5 bases from V and 3 bases from J, with 16 bases in between.

V usage is TRBV9 and J usage is TRBJ2-7; 14 bases are a match to TRBD2. The CDR3 runs 16 residues. V lost 2 bases and J lost 6; bases outside the gene matches: 7. CDR1 is SGDLS and CDR2 is YYNGEE in the germline V gene. The CDR3 region is CASSVGTSGSYGEQYF. CDR3 coding DNA: TGTGCCAGCAGCGTTGGGACTAGCGGGAGTTACGGCGAGCAGTACTTC.